The source of this T cell receptor (beta chain) is a study of regulatory T cells in long-lasting Graves disease. Study-level information: Antithyroid drugs had been taken by newly diagnosed Graves' patients for under 3 months. Study findings and constraints: Since the sample size was small, accuracy may have been reduced. Among persistent patients, a larger number of public clonotypes were shared (around 2,700) than among newly diagnosed patients (under 1,000).

The CDR3 is 11 amino acids. Germline CDR1 DFQATT, CDR2 SNEGSKA (reference sequence). With 5 bases removed from V and 12 bases from J, the gap between germline ends came to 16 bases. The TCR beta library used iRepertoire HTBI primers with Arm-PCR amplification of CDR3. In TCRdb, the multiplex PCR reads were re-called with MiXCR into one record per CDR3 protein. Here the sample spans 320,000 or so distinct CDR3 sequences, over 15% being singletons. There are many counts of this clonotype. The antigen is not known. Stated time point: newly diagnosed GD, antithyroid drugs for less than 3 months. RNA from PBMCs was the source of the TCR library. Tubes containing EDTA received roughly 8.8 milliliters of drawn peripheral blood.

The source material was peripheral blood mononuclear cells (PBMCs), sampled at new diagnosis, from a patient treated with antithyroid drugs. The chain carries TRBV20-1 and TRBJ1-1; D is perhaps TRBD1 (5 bases). This receptor was obtained from a female donor with Graves disease. CDR3 DNA: TGCAGTGCTTACAACATGGGGGTAACTTTCTTT. Its translation: CSAYNMGVTFF.